The 26 T cell receptor beta chains presented below share a single source sample, sequenced in a study of shared clonotypes between healthy human individuals. Measured with immunoSEQ multiplex PCR; TCRdb has only the in-frame clones, and not every one. The sample contains millions of clones, 80% to 95% of which appear only once. What was sequenced was naive CD4+ T cells from PBMCs. Noted subset: CD45RA+ positively selected. These receptors were taken from a young man in good health. Some clones in this sample may be carry-over from other donors' samples.

This clone came up a few times. This sequence joins TRBV9 and TRBJ1-2; 7 bases map to TRBD1. Germline CDR1 is SGDLS and CDR2 is YYNGEE. This CDR3 has 14 amino acids. V was pared by 3 bases and J by 6 bases, with 8 bases of the junction left unmatched. The CDR3 DNA follows: TGTGCCAGCAGCGCTCAAGTTCAGGGGGATGGCTACACCTTC. This gives the protein CASSAQVQGDGYTF. The full variable domain, rest sourced from reference TRBV9 and TRBJ1-2, is DSGVTQTPKHLITATGQRVTLRCSPRSGDLSVYWYQQSLDQGLQFLIQYYNGEERAKGNILERFSAQQFPDLHSELNLSSLELGDSALYFCASSAQVQGDGYTFGSGTRLTVV.

This rearrangement joins TRBV7-2 to TRBJ1-2, with a tentative D call TRBD1 (6 bases). The CDR3 consists of 14 residues. Germline loops: CDR1 SGHTA, CDR2 FQGNSA. The V gene lost 5 bases and the J gene lost 6 bases, with 16 bases spanning the gap. CDR3 in DNA: TGTGCCAGCAGCCCCCCGAGGGGGAAGGATGGCTACACCTTC. Its protein product is CASSPPRGKDGYTF.

The chain combines TRBV28 with TRBJ2-5, with 8 positions matching TRBD2. CDR1 MDHEN and CDR2 SYDVKM come from the germline V gene. With V trimmed by 6 bases and J by 9 bases, 12 bases remained unmatched. The CDR3 has 14 amino acids. As DNA, the CDR3 is TGTGCCAGCAGGCCCGGGCTAGCGGGTGGGGCCCAGTACTTC. Its translation is CASRPGLAGGAQYF.

The sample holds a few counts of this clone. The rearrangement links TRBV7-3 to TRBJ1-1; D unclear. V shed 8 bases and J shed 2 bases, with 12 bases lying between them. There are 13 residues in the CDR3. Looked up from germline, CDR1 is SGHTA and CDR2 is FQGTGA. CDR3 nucleotides: TGTGCCAGCGCTGTCGGAGCTAACACTGAAGCTTTCTTT. Translation: CASAVGANTEAFF.

The gene calls are TRBV9 and TRBJ1-6; D perhaps matches TRBD1 (6 bases). Germline V gene sequence: CDR1 SGDLS, CDR2 YYNGEE. Trimming cost V 3 bases and J 7 bases, with 14 bases left between them. This CDR3 comprises 15 residues. This CDR3 reads CASSARGNVNSPLHF. As DNA, the CDR3 is TGTGCCAGCAGCGCTAGGGGGAACGTGAATTCACCCCTCCACTTT.

This rearrangement joins TRBV2 to TRBJ2-2; 8 nucleotides line up with TRBD1. Germline V gene lookup returns CDR1 SNHLY and CDR2 FYNNEI. The CDR3 runs to 13 residues. The V and J ends lost 5 bases and 6 bases, in that order; junction bases with no gene match: 2. CDR3 bases: TGTGCCAGCAGTAGGGGACAGGCCGGGGAGCTGTTTTTT. The encoded protein is CASSRGQAGELFF.

This rearrangement joins TRBV4-1 to TRBJ1-2; 9 bases agree with TRBD1. Germline values: CDR1 MGHRA, CDR2 YSYEKL. The CDR3 runs 16 residues. The J segment lost 0 bases and the V segment lost 3 bases, leaving 5 bases of the junction unmatched. CDR3 protein: CASSQAGTGPNYGYTF. The CDR3, as DNA: TGCGCCAGCAGCCAGGCCGGGACAGGGCCTAACTATGGCTACACCTTC.

This rearrangement joins TRBV5-1 to TRBJ1-1; weak D call: TRBD1 (6 bases). This CDR3 comprises 15 residues. V was trimmed by 4 bases and J by 2 bases, leaving 15 bases between them. CDR1 SGHRS and CDR2 YFSETQ come from the germline V gene. CDR3 coding DNA: TGCGCCAGCAGCATTCAGACAGGAGTTAACACTGAAGCTTTCTTT. Amino acids: CASSIQTGVNTEAFF.

V usage is TRBV2 and J usage is TRBJ2-7; TRBD1 matches 7 bases. J lost 3 bases, V lost 4 bases, and 6 bases had no gene match. CDR1 and CDR2 (germline): SNHLY, FYNNEI. The CDR3 has 14 amino acids. The CDR3 nucleotides read TGTGCCAGCAGTGCGGGACAGATAATCTACGAGCAGTACTTC. Its protein is CASSAGQIIYEQYF.

The chain employs TRBV2 and TRBJ2-1; TRBD1 matches 9 bases. The V gene's germline CDR1 is SNHLY and CDR2 FYNNEI. The CDR3 totals 13 residues. Trimming cost V 8 bases and J 7 bases; bases outside gene matches: 6. The CDR3: CASLQGAGNEQFF. The CDR3 coding sequence is TGTGCCAGCCTACAGGGGGCTGGGAATGAGCAGTTCTTC.

The V gene is TRBV27, the J gene TRBJ2-5; 8 bases are shared with TRBD1. After removal of 5 bases from V and 5 bases from J, the junction contained 7 bases not matched to a gene. Germline loops: CDR1 MNHEY, CDR2 SMNVEV (reference sequence). The CDR3 totals 14 residues. The CDR3 loop reads CASSPRTGSETQYF. Here the CDR3 DNA reads TGTGCCAGCAGTCCTAGGACAGGGTCGGAGACCCAGTACTTC.

This chain links TRBV7-2 with TRBJ1-1; a weak D match, TRBD1 (5 bases). The CDR3 totals 13 residues. Germline CDR1 reads SGHTA; CDR2 reads FQGNSA. The V gene lost 4 bases and the J gene lost 1 base, with 7 bases spanning the gap. The CDR3 coding sequence is TGTGCCAGCAGCTGGGGCGAGAACACTGAAGCTTTCTTT. It yields the protein CASSWGENTEAFF.

The gene calls are TRBV10-3 and TRBJ2-7, with 7 bases that match TRBD1. V lost 3 bases, J lost 2 bases, and 4 bases stayed unmatched. The CDR3 has 14 residues. Per germline, CDR1 ENHRY and CDR2 SYGVKD. The CDR3 DNA sequence: TGTGCCATCAGTGACGGGACAGTAACCTACGAGCAGTACTTC. This translates into CAISDGTVTYEQYF.

The gene calls are TRBV30 and TRBJ2-7; 9 positions agree with TRBD2. Germline CDR1 GTSNPN, CDR2 SVGIG (reference sequence). Trimming at V came to 3 bases and at J to 9 bases, leaving 6 bases not matched to a gene. The CDR3 length is 12 residues. The CDR3 bases are TGTGCCTGGAGGATAGCGGGAGCGGCGCAGTACTTC. Amino acids: CAWRIAGAAQYF.

V usage is TRBV6-6 and J usage is TRBJ2-7; 8 bases fit TRBD2. With 1 base clipped from V and 2 bases from J, the junction kept 7 bases outside the gene matches. The CDR3 spans 16 residues. CDR1 MNHNY and CDR2 SVGAGI come from the germline V gene (reference sequence). CDR3 DNA: TGTGCCAGCAGTTACTTAGTGACTAGCGCACCCTACGAGCAGTACTTC. It encodes CASSYLVTSAPYEQYF.

The V gene is TRBV5-6, the J gene TRBJ1-3; 7 positions match TRBD1. CDR1 is SGHDT, CDR2 YYEEEE, per germline. The V gene end was trimmed by 3 bases and the J gene end by 0 bases; junction bases not matched to a gene: 3. This CDR3 is 15 amino acids long. The CDR3 reads CASSSWTGSGNTIYF. CDR3 DNA: TGTGCCAGCAGCTCCTGGACAGGCTCTGGAAACACCATATATTTT.

The chain combines TRBV7-6 with TRBJ2-1; either TRBD1 or TRBD2 may fit D (6 bases each). Germline V CDR1 and CDR2: SGHVS, FNYEAQ. This CDR3 has 16 residues. V lost 7 bases to trimming and J lost 5 bases, with 21 bases between them. This CDR3 reads CASTFIGGRAHNEQFF. In DNA form, the CDR3 reads TGTGCCAGCACCTTCATAGGGGGGCGAGCCCACAATGAGCAGTTCTTC.

V gene TRBV7-3 combines with J gene TRBJ2-5; 10 positions match TRBD2. Germline values: CDR1 SGHTA, CDR2 FQGTGA. The CDR3 sequence is 19 residues long. Trimming at V came to 1 base and at J to 2 bases, leaving 13 bases not matched to a gene. In DNA form, the CDR3 reads TGTGCCAGCAGCTTAAAATCCCTAGCGGGAGAGTTCGGTCAAGAGACCCAGTACTTC. Translating it yields CASSLKSLAGEFGQETQYF. Filled out from reference TRBV7-3 and TRBJ2-5, the complete variable domain reads GAGVSQTPSNKVTEKGKYVELRCDPISGHTALYWYRQSLGQGPEFLIYFQGTGAADDSGLPNDRFFAVRPEGSVSTLKIQRTERGDSAVYLCASSLKSLAGEFGQETQYFGPGTRLLVL.

V usage is TRBV5-1 and J usage is TRBJ2-5; the D gene is possibly TRBD1 (6 bases). Germline CDR1 and CDR2: SGHRS and YFSETQ. Trimming cost V 2 bases and J 0 bases, with 11 bases left between them. The CDR3 sequence is 15 residues long. The CDR3 sequence is CASSFIGGNQETQYF. Here the CDR3 DNA reads TGCGCCAGCAGCTTCATAGGGGGAAACCAAGAGACCCAGTACTTC.

The V and J genes are TRBV19 and TRBJ1-1, with D tentatively TRBD1 (6 bases). There are 12 residues in the CDR3. Germline-derived CDR1 and CDR2 are LNHDA and SQIVND (reference sequence). V was shortened by 6 bases and J by 7 bases, with 12 bases between the two germline ends. CDR3 region: CASSRGQGEAFF. CDR3 DNA sequence: TGTGCCAGTAGCAGGGGTCAGGGTGAAGCTTTCTTT.

The genes are TRBV7-3 and TRBJ1-1; D possibly corresponds to TRBD1 (6 bases). This CDR3 has 13 residues. Germline-derived CDR1 and CDR2 are SGHTA and FQGTGA. Between the trimmed V and J ends, which lost 5 bases and 7 bases, there was a span of 14 bases. CDR3 sequence (DNA): TGTGCCAGCAGCCGAAACAACAGGGTTGAAGCTTTCTTT. This sequence encodes CASSRNNRVEAFF.

The chain joins TRBV25-1 to TRBJ2-5, with 7 bases aligning to TRBD1. The CDR3 extends over 13 amino acids. J was trimmed by 4 bases and V by 6 bases; bases with no gene match: 5. The germline V gene encodes CDR1 MGHDK and CDR2 SYGVNS. In nucleotides, the CDR3 is TGTGCCAGCAGGAAGGGGACAGCAGAGACCCAGTACTTC. Translated: CASRKGTAETQYF.

The chain couples TRBV7-9 to TRBJ1-3; D is perhaps TRBD1 (5 bases). V lost 4 bases and J lost 0, with 16 bases in between. The length of the CDR3 is 17 residues. CDR1 is SEHNR and CDR2 is FQNEAQ in the germline V gene (reference sequence). The CDR3 protein is CASSYGTAGPSGNTIYF. The CDR3 DNA is TGTGCCAGCAGCTATGGAACGGCAGGGCCCTCTGGAAACACCATATATTTT.

The J gene is TRBJ2-3, the V gene TRBV19; either TRBD1 or TRBD2 may supply D (5 bases each). Trimming left V 2 bases short and J 1 base short, with 16 bases between. The CDR3 is made up of 17 amino acids. Germline V gene lookup returns CDR1 LNHDA and CDR2 SQIVND (reference sequence). The CDR3 DNA reads as TGTGCCAGTAGTATATCGGGGCAGCGACTCCGCACAGATACGCAGTATTTT. It is translated as CASSISGQRLRTDTQYF.

The gene calls are TRBV7-2 and TRBJ2-3; 12 nucleotides line up with TRBD2. The CDR3 extends over 17 amino acids. The V gene's germline CDR1 is SGHTA and CDR2 FQGNSA. The ends lost 1 base at V and 6 bases at J; junction bases unmatched: 8. As DNA, the CDR3 is TGTGCCAGCAGCTTAGATAGACTAGCGGGAGATACGGATACGCAGTATTTT. It encodes CASSLDRLAGDTDTQYF.

This chain connects TRBV2 to TRBJ2-2, with 11 bases identical to TRBD2. CDR3 size: 15 residues. The germline gives CDR1 SNHLY, CDR2 FYNNEI. V lost 2 bases, J lost 7 bases, and 3 bases stayed unmatched. The chain's CDR3 is CASSELLAGGGELFF. The CDR3 nucleotides are TGTGCCAGCAGTGAACTCCTAGCGGGAGGCGGGGAGCTGTTTTTT.